The 23 T cell receptor beta chains in this list originate from one sample, sequenced in a study of Ad26.COV2.S vaccination and SARS-CoV-2 variants. Regarding treatment: 15 to 20 received Ad26.COV2.S at low or high dose, single or two shots; 5 received placebo; per-sample allocation not given. Collection of samples fell on day 63 after the first vaccine or placebo injection. Produced via immunoSEQ multiplex PCR; TCRdb's table is partial and in-frame only. This table holds 300,000 to 400,000 clones, roughly 89% found once. The sample was peripheral blood, taken in a trial of Ad26.COV2.S vaccine versus placebo. These receptors originate from a person between 18 and 60 years old who received the Ad26.COV2.S COVID-19 vaccine or a placebo.

V and J are TRBV5-1 and TRBJ1-1; D perhaps matches TRBD1 (5 bases). Germline CDR1 SGHRS, CDR2 YFSETQ. With 0 bases removed from V and 6 bases from J, the gap between germline ends came to 15 bases. CDR3 size: 15 residues. The CDR3 here is CASSLELRGDPEAFF. In DNA, the CDR3 is TGCGCCAGCAGCTTGGAGTTACGGGGGGACCCTGAAGCTTTCTTT.

The chain uses TRBV7-4 and TRBJ1-1, with 7 bases fitting TRBD1. The CDR3 sequence is 17 residues long. CDR1 is SGHVT, CDR2 SQSDAQ, per germline. V lost 5 bases and J lost 2; bases outside the gene matches: 14. The CDR3 protein is CASSPRPTGALNTEAFF. DNA for the CDR3: TGTGCCAGCAGCCCCCGTCCCACAGGGGCCCTTAACACTGAAGCTTTCTTT.

The CDR3 sequence is CASRRTGGRTDTQYF. The CDR3 coding sequence is TGTGCCAGCAGAAGGACAGGGGGGCGCACAGATACGCAGTATTTT. The J gene is TRBJ2-3, the V gene TRBV2; TRBD1 matches 10 bases. Unmatched junction bases numbered 4, after V lost 6 bases and J lost 1 base. CDR3 size: 15 residues. Germline V gene sequence: CDR1 SNHLY, CDR2 FYNNEI.

The rearrangement links TRBV5-4 to TRBJ2-5; TRBD1 aligns across 7 bases. The CDR3 is 13 amino acids. Germline CDR1 SGHNT, CDR2 YYREEE (reference sequence). V was pared by 3 bases and J by 4 bases, with 3 bases of the junction left unmatched. The CDR3 bases are TGTGCCAGCAGCTCGGACAGGCCAGAGACCCAGTACTTC. Translating gives CASSSDRPETQYF.

This clone was found once. This chain joins TRBV2 and TRBJ2-7; D may be TRBD2 (6 bases). The V end lost 3 bases, the J end lost 2 bases, and 8 bases lay between the germline ends. Germline CDR1 reads SNHLY; CDR2 reads FYNNEI. CDR3 length: 13 residues. In nucleotides, the CDR3 is TGTGCCAGCAGTGAGGCGGGAACCTACGAGCAGTACTTC. Its translation: CASSEAGTYEQYF.

J is TRBJ1-6 and V is TRBV5-5; TRBD1 agrees at 8 bases. V was pared by 0 bases and J by 7 bases, with 6 bases of the junction left unmatched. The CDR3 has 16 amino acids. CDR1 is SGHKS, CDR2 YYEKEE, per germline (reference sequence). CDR3: CASSLALGQANSPLHF. In DNA, the CDR3 is TGTGCCAGCAGCTTGGCCCTGGGACAGGCGAATTCACCCCTCCACTTT.

Comment on this clone: This sample includes further DNA sequences coding for the same CDR3. The CDR3 coding sequence is TGTGCCAGCAGCGTAGCGGGAGACCTGAACACTGAAGCTTTCTTT. Translating gives CASSVAGDLNTEAFF. The V and J genes are TRBV9 and TRBJ1-1; no clear D gene. Trimming removed 0 bases at V and 0 bases at J, with 9 bases between. CDR1 and CDR2 (germline): SGDLS, YYNGEE. This CDR3 region has 15 residues.

In its sample, this clone was seen once. The J gene is TRBJ2-6, the V gene TRBV10-2, with D perhaps matching TRBD1 (6 bases). Trimming removed 7 bases at V and 0 bases at J, with 10 bases between. Germline V lookup: CDR1 WSHSY, CDR2 SAAADI. The CDR3 totals 15 residues. CDR3 sequence reads: CASTRTDSGANVLTF. CDR3 DNA: TGCGCCAGCACCCGGACAGACTCTGGGGCCAACGTCCTGACTTTC.

V gene TRBV11-2 combines with J gene TRBJ2-7; D call uncertain. Trimming took off 4 bases at V and 3 bases at J, with 13 bases between the two ends. This CDR3 is built from 14 residues. Germline V lookup: CDR1 SGHAT, CDR2 FQNNGV. CDR3 amino acids: CASSSAWAIYEQYF. In DNA form, the CDR3 reads TGTGCCAGCAGCTCGGCCTGGGCCATCTACGAGCAGTACTTC. The whole variable domain, remainder taken from reference TRBV11-2 and TRBJ2-7, is EAGVAQSPRYKIIEKRQSVAFWCNPISGHATLYWYQQILGQGPKLLIQFQNNGVVDDSQLPKDRFSAERLKGVDSTLKIQPAKLEDSAVYLCASSSAWAIYEQYFGPGTRLTVT.

The CDR3 nucleotides are TGTGCCAGCAGTGACTCGATTAGCGGGAGTAATGAGCAGTTCTTC. Translating gives CASSDSISGSNEQFF. V and J are TRBV6-4 and TRBJ2-1, with 9 positions matching TRBD2. The CDR3 contains 15 residues. CDR1 and CDR2 from the germline V gene are MRHNA and SNTAGT. The V gene end was trimmed by 0 bases and the J gene end by 7 bases; junction bases not matched to a gene: 4.

This chain links TRBV5-1 with TRBJ2-1, with 7 positions matching TRBD2. The CDR3 runs 14 residues. With 5 bases clipped from V and 3 bases from J, the junction kept 5 bases outside the gene matches. The V gene's germline CDR1 is SGHRS and CDR2 YFSETQ. CDR3 residues: CASSIGRVYNEQFF. For the CDR3, the DNA is TGCGCCAGCAGTATTGGGAGGGTCTACAATGAGCAGTTCTTC.

J is TRBJ2-1 and V is TRBV6-2 or TRBV6-3; 10 nucleotides match TRBD2. V lost 5 bases, J lost 1 base, and 5 bases stayed unmatched. This CDR3 has 16 amino acids. Germline loops: CDR1 MNHEY, CDR2 SVGEGT. CDR3 bases: TGTGCCAGCAGTGCCCGACTAGCGGGTTCCTACAATGAGCAGTTCTTC. It is translated as CASSARLAGSYNEQFF.

The chain couples TRBV5-1 to TRBJ2-7, with D possibly being TRBD1 (6 bases). From germline, CDR1 is SGHRS and CDR2 YFSETQ. This CDR3 is built from 15 residues. Deletions cut 0 bases from V and 0 bases from J, with 10 bases between. CDR3 in amino acids: CASSLAQGISYEQYF. The CDR3, as DNA: TGCGCCAGCAGCTTGGCGCAGGGGATCTCCTACGAGCAGTACTTC.

This sequence joins TRBV25-1 and TRBJ1-1; 7 bases fit TRBD1. V dropped 3 bases and J dropped 0; count of bases not matched to a gene: 7. In germline, CDR1 is MGHDK, CDR2 SYGVNS. The CDR3 sequence is 16 residues long. The DNA for the CDR3 is TGTGCCAGCAGTGACGGCCCCGGGACAGTGAACACTGAAGCTTTCTTT. Residues: CASSDGPGTVNTEAFF.

This sequence joins TRBV5-1 and TRBJ2-5, with TRBD2 identical over 11 bases. V shed 4 bases and J 4 bases; nucleotides not matched to a gene: 9. The CDR3 contains 16 residues. The V gene's germline CDR1 is SGHRS and CDR2 YFSETQ. This CDR3 reads CASSRILAGGSETQYF. The CDR3, as DNA: TGCGCCAGCAGCCGAATTCTAGCGGGAGGTTCAGAGACCCAGTACTTC.

The chain recombines TRBV3-1 (or the pseudogene TRBV3-2) with TRBJ1-2, with 7 positions matching TRBD1. Germline lookup yields CDR1 LGHDT and CDR2 YNNKEL (reference sequence). CDR3 length equals 13 residues. Germline trimming cut 4 bases from V and 3 bases from J; bases unmatched to any gene: 2. The CDR3 reads CASSRGTDYGYTF. CDR3 in DNA: TGTGCCAGCAGCCGGGGGACAGACTATGGCTACACCTTC.

V is TRBV6-5 and J is TRBJ2-5, with TRBD1 identical over 9 bases. The CDR3 extends over 14 amino acids. Germline values: CDR1 MNHEY, CDR2 SVGAGI. V gave up 5 bases and J gave up 5 bases; unmatched junction bases: 6. CDR3 coding DNA: TGTGCCAGCAGTCCAAACAGGGGGCGGGAGACCCAGTACTTC. This codes for CASSPNRGRETQYF.

The chain recombines TRBV7-2 with TRBJ1-2, with 10 bases that match TRBD1. The length of the CDR3 is 16 residues. CDR1 is SGHTA and CDR2 is FQGNSA in the germline V gene. V lost 5 bases, J lost 0 bases, and 6 bases stayed unmatched. The CDR3 region is CASSKGQGLANYGYTF. DNA of the CDR3: TGTGCCAGCAGCAAGGGACAGGGGTTAGCTAACTATGGCTACACCTTC.

The chain links TRBV7-9 to TRBJ1-1; the D gene is possibly TRBD1 (5 bases). Germline V gives CDR1 SEHNR, CDR2 FQNEAQ (reference sequence). The length of the CDR3 is 17 residues. The V end lost 4 bases, the J end lost 3 bases, and 21 bases lay between the germline ends. CDR3 nucleotides: TGTGCCAGCAGCTCAACACACTGGGACGTAACCTACACTGAAGCTTTCTTT. As protein: CASSSTHWDVTYTEAFF.

The rearrangement links TRBV7-8 to TRBJ1-4; no clear D gene. V was clipped by 2 bases and J by 8 bases, with 12 bases between them. The CDR3 has 14 amino acids. Per germline, CDR1 SGHVS and CDR2 FQNEAQ. DNA of the CDR3: TGTGCCAGCAGCTTAAGAGATGGTAGCGAAAAACTGTTTTTT. It translates to CASSLRDGSEKLFF.

The gene calls are TRBV4-3 and TRBJ2-6; D unclear. Trimming removed 0 bases at V and 0 bases at J, with 12 bases between. CDR1 LGHNA and CDR2 YSLEER come from the germline V gene. This CDR3 is built from 18 residues. In nucleotides, the CDR3 is TGCGCCAGCAGCCAAGATCAAGCCGGAATCTCTGGGGCCAACGTCCTGACTTTC. It encodes CASSQDQAGISGANVLTF.

The rearrangement uses TRBV10-3 and TRBJ2-5; D may be TRBD2 (6 bases). The CDR3 sequence is 18 residues long. Germline CDR1 and CDR2: ENHRY and SYGVKD. Trimming removed 2 bases from V and 1 base from J, with 20 bases in between. CDR3 residues: CAISEGLLAGPPQETQYF. As DNA, the CDR3 is TGTGCCATCAGTGAGGGGTTGCTGGCGGGACCCCCCCAAGAGACCCAGTACTTC.

This chain uses TRBV6-5 with TRBJ2-1; 8 nucleotides agree with TRBD1. The CDR3 spans 14 residues. V lost 6 bases to trimming and J lost 5 bases; unmatched junction nucleotides: 6. The germline gives CDR1 MNHEY, CDR2 SVGAGI. Here the CDR3 reads CASRRDRQDNEQFF. The DNA of the CDR3 is TGTGCCAGCAGGCGGGACAGGCAAGACAATGAGCAGTTCTTC.